This T cell receptor beta chain was observed in a study of human T cells and chemical hapten exposure. The time point was: patch test 1, 2 weeks after DPC sensitization. This sample's treatment: therapeutic diphenylcyclopropenone sensitization with weekly scalp DPC. As regards this clonotype: This may be a read error, as it is one base from a much larger clone.

Library preparation tagged each individual cDNA molecule with a unique molecular identifier. TCRdb used MiXCR to reprocess the RACE reads, holding one entry per CDR3 protein. The profile covers tens of thousands of distinct CDR3 sequences, with around 11% appearing a single time and 3.5% taken by the ten largest. Trimming stripped 3 bases from V and 2 bases from J, with 12 bases between. CDR1 and CDR2 (germline): SGHTA, FQGTGA. There are 15 residues in the CDR3. The starting material was whole blood, obtained in connection with sensitization to the hapten diphenylcyclopropenone (DPC). The TCR sequence derives from a woman aged 60 to 75 with alopecia areata. Some clones in this sample may be carry-over from other donors' samples. The genes are TRBV7-3 and TRBJ2-3, with D uncertain. The CDR3 nucleotides read TGTGCCAGCAGCTTTGGACGGAGTATCACAGATACGCAGTATTTT. Protein: CASSFGRSITDTQYF.